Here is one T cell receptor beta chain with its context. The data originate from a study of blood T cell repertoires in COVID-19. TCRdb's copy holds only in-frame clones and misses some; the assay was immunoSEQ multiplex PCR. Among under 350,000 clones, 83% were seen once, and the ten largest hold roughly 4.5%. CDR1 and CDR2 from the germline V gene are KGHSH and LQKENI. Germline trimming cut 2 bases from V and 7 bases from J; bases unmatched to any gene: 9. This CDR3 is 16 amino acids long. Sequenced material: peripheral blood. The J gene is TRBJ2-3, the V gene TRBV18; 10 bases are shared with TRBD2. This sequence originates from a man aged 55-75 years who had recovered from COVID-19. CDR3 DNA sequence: TGTGCCAGCTCACCAGCGGCTAGCGGGAGTCGGAATACGCAGTATTTT. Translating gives CASSPAASGSRNTQYF.